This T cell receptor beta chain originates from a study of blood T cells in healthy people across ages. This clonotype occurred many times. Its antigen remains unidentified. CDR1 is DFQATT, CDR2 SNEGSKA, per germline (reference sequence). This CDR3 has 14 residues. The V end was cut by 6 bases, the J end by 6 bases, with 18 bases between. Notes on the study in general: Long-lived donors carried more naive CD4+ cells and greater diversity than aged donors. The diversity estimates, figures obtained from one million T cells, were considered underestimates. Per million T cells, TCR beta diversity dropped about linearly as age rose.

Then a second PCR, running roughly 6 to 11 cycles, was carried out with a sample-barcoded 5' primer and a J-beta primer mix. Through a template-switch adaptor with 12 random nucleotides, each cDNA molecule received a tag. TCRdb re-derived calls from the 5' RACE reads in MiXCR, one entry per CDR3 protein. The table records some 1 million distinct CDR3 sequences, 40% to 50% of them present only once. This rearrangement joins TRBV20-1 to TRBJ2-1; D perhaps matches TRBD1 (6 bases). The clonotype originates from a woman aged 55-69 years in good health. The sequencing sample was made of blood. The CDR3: CSAYTQGSGNEQFF. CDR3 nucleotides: TGCAGTGCCTATACCCAGGGGTCGGGCAATGAGCAGTTCTTC.